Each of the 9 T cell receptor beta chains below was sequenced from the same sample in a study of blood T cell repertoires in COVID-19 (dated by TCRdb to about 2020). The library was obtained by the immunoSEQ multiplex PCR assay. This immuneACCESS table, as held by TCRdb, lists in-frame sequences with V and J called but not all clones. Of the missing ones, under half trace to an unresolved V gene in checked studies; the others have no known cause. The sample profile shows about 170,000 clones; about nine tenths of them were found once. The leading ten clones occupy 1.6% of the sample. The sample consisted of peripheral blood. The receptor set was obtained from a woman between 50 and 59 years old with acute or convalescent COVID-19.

The CDR3 sequence is CASSEGTDRGTEAFF. CDR3 in DNA: TGTGCCAGCAGTGAGGGGACTGACCGAGGCACTGAAGCTTTCTTT. This chain links TRBV6-1 with TRBJ1-1, with D possibly matching TRBD1 (5 bases). The ends were cut back, 3 bases at V and 4 bases at J, with 15 bases in the middle. The CDR3 is 15 amino acids. Germline CDR1 is MNHNS and CDR2 is SASEGT.

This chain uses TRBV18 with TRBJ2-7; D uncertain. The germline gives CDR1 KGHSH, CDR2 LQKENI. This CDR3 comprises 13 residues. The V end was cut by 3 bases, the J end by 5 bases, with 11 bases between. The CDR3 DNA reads TGTGCCAGCTCACCGTTGTCCAGCGACGAGCAGTACTTC. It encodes CASSPLSSDEQYF.

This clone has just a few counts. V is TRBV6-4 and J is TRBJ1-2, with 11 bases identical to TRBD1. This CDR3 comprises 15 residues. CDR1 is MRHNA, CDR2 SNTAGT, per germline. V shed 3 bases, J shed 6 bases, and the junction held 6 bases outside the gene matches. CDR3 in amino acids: CASSERGQGVDGYTF. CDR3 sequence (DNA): TGTGCCAGCAGTGAACGGGGACAGGGGGTCGATGGCTACACCTTC.

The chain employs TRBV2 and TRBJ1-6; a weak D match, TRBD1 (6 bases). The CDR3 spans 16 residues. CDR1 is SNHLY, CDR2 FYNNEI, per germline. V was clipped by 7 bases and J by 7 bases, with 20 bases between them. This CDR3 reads CASTPPGGFTNSPLHF. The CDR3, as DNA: TGTGCCAGCACCCCCCCGGGGGGCTTTACCAATTCACCCCTCCACTTT.

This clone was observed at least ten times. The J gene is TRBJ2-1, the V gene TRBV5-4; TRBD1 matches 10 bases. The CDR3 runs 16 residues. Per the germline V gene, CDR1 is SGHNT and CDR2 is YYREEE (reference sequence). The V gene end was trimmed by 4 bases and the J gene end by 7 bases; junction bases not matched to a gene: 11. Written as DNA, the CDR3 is TGTGCCAGCAGCAGACCCGGGACAGGGGTGAGGAATGAGCAGTTCTTC. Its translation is CASSRPGTGVRNEQFF.

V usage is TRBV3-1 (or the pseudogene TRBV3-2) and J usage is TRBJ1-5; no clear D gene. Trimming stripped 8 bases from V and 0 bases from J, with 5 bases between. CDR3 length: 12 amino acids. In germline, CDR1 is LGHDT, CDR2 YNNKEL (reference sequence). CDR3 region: CASGNSNQPQHF. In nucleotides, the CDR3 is TGTGCCAGCGGCAATAGCAATCAGCCCCAGCATTTT.

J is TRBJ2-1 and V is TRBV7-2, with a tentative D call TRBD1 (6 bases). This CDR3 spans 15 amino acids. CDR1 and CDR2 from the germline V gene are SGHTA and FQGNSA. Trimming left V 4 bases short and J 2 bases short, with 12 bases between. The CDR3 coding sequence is TGTGCCAGCAGCTCCTCGACAGGAGCCTACAATGAGCAGTTCTTC. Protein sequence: CASSSSTGAYNEQFF.

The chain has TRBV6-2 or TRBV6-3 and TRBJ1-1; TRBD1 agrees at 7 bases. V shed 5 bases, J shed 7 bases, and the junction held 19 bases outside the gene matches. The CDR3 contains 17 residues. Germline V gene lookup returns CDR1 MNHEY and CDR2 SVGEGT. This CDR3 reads CASSPDRPTGVFSEAFF. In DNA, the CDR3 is TGTGCCAGCAGTCCCGACCGGCCCACAGGGGTTTTTAGTGAAGCTTTCTTT.

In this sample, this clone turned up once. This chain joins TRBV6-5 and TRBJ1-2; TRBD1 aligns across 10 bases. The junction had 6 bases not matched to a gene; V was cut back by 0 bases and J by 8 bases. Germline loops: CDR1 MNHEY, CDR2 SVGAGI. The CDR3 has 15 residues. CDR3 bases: TGTGCCAGCAGTTACTCGGGACAGGGGTTACGAGGCTACACCTTC. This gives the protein CASSYSGQGLRGYTF.